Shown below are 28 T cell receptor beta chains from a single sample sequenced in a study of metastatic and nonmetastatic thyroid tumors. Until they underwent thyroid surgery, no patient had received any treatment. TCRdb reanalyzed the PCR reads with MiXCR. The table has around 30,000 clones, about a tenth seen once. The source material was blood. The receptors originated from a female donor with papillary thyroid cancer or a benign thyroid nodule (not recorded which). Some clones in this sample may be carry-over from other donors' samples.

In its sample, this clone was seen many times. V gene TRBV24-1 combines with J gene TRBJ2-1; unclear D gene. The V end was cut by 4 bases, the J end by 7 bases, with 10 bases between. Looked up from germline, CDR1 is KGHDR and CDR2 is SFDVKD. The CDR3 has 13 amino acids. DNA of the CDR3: TGTGCCACCAGTGACGCACATCGGAATGAGCAGTTCTTC. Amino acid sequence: CATSDAHRNEQFF.

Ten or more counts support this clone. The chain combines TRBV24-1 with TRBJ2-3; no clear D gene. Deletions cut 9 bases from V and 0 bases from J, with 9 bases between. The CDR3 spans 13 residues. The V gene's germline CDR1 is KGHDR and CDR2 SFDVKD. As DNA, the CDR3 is TGTGCCACCGGGGATTTTAGCACAGATACGCAGTATTTT. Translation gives CATGDFSTDTQYF.

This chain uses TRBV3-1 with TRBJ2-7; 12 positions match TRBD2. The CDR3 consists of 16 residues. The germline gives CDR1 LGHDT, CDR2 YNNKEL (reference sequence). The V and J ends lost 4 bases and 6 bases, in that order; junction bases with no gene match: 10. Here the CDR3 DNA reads TGTGCCAGCAGCCGAGTCGAAACTAGCGGGAGGTCCGAGCAGTACTTC. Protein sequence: CASSRVETSGRSEQYF.

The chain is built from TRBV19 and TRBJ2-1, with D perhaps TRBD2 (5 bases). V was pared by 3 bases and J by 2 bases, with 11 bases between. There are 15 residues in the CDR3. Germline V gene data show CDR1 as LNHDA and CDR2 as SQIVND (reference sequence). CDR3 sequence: CASSMEPSPYNEQFF. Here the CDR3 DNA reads TGTGCCAGTAGTATGGAACCTAGCCCCTACAATGAGCAGTTCTTC.

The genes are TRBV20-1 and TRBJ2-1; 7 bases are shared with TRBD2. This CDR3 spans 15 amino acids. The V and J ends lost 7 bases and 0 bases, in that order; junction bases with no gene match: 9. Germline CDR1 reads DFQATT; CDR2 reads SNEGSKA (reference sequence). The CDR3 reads CSDQQLARSYNEQFF. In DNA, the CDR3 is TGCAGTGACCAGCAACTAGCGCGCTCCTACAATGAGCAGTTCTTC.

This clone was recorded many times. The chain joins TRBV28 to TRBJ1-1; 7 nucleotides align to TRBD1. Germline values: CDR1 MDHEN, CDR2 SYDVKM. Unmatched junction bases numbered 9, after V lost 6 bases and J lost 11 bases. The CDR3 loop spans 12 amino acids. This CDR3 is CASRDRTGRAFF. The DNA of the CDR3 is TGTGCCAGCAGGGACAGGACCGGGCGGGCTTTCTTT.

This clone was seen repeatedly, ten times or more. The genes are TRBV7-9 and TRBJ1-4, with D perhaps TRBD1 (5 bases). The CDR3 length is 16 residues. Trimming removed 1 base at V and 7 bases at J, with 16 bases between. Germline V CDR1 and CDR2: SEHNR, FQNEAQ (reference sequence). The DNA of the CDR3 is TGTGCCAGCAGCTTAGGCCTTGGGAGGGGAGGTGAAAAACTGTTTTTT. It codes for CASSLGLGRGGEKLFF.

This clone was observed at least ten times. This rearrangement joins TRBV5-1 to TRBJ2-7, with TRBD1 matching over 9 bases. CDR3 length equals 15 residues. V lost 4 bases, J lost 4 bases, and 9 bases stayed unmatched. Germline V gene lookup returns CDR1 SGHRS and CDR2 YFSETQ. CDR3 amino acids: CASSAGQGYRYEQYF. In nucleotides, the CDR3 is TGCGCCAGCAGCGCGGGACAGGGCTACAGGTACGAGCAGTACTTC. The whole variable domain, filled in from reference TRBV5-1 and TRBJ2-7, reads KAGVTQTPRYLIKTRGQQVTLSCSPISGHRSVSWYQQTPGQGLQFLFEYFSETQRNKGNFPGRFSGRQFSNSRSEMNVSTLELGDSALYLCASSAGQGYRYEQYFGPGTRLTVT.

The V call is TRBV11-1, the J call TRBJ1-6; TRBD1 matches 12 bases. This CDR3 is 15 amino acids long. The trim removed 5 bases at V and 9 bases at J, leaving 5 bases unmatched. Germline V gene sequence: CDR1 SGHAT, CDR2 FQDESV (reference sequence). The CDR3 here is CASSPGQGAGSPLHF. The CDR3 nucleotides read TGTGCCAGCAGCCCGGGACAGGGGGCCGGTTCACCCCTCCACTTT.

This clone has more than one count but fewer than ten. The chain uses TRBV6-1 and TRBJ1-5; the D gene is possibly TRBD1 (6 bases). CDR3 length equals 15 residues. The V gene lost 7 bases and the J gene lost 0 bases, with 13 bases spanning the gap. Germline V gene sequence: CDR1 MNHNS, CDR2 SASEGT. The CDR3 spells CASNRDTYSNQPQHF. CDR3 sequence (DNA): TGTGCCAGCAACCGGGACACATATAGCAATCAGCCCCAGCATTTT.

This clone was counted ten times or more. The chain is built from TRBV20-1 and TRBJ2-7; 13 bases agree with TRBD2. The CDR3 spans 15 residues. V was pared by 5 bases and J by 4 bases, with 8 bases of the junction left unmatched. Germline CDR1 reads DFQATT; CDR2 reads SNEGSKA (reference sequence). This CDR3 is CSARPGTSGAYEQYF. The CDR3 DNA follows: TGCAGTGCTCGTCCAGGGACTAGCGGGGCTTACGAGCAGTACTTC.

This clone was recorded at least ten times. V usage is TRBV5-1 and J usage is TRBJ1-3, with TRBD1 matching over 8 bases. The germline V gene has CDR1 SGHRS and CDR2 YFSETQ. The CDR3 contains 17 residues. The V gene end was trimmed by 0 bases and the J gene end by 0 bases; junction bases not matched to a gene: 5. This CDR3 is CASSLVAGQVSGNTIYF. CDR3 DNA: TGCGCCAGCAGCTTGGTAGCGGGACAGGTCTCTGGAAACACCATATATTTT. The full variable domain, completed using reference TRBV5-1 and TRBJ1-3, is KAGVTQTPRYLIKTRGQQVTLSCSPISGHRSVSWYQQTPGQGLQFLFEYFSETQRNKGNFPGRFSGRQFSNSRSEMNVSTLELGDSALYLCASSLVAGQVSGNTIYFGEGSWLTVV.

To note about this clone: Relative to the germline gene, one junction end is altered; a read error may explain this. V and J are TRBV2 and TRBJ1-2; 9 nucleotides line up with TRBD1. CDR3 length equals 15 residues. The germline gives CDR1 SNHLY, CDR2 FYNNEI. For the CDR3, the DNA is TGTGCCAGCATCAAGGGACAGGGAGGGCACTACGGCTACACCTTC. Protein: CASIKGQGGHYGYTF.

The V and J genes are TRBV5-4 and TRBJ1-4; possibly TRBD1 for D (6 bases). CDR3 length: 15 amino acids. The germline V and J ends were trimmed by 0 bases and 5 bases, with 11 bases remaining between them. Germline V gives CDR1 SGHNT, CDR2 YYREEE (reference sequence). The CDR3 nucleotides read TGTGCCAGCAGCTTGGGCGGACAGCAGAATGAAAAACTGTTTTTT. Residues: CASSLGGQQNEKLFF. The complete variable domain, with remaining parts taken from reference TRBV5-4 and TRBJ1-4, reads ETGVTQSPTHLIKTRGQQVTLRCSSQSGHNTVSWYQQALGQGPQFIFQYYREEENGRGNFPPRFSGLQFPNYSSELNVNALELDDSALYLCASSLGGQQNEKLFFGSGTQLSVL.

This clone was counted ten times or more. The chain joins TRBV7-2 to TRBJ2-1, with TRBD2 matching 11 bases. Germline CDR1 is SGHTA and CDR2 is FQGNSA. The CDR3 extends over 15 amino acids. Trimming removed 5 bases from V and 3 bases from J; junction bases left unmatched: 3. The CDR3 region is CASSTLAGGYNEQFF. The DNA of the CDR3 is TGTGCCAGCAGCACGCTAGCGGGGGGCTACAATGAGCAGTTCTTC. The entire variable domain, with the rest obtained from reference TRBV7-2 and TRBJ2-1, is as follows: GAGVSQSPSNKVTEKGKDVELRCDPISGHTALYWYRQSLGQGLEFLIYFQGNSAPDKSGLPSDRFSAERTGGSVSTLTIQRTQQEDSAVYLCASSTLAGGYNEQFFGPGTRLTVL.

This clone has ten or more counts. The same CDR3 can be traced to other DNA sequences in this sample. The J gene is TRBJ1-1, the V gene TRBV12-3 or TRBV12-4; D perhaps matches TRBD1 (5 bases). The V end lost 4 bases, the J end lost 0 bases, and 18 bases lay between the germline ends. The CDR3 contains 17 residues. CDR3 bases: TGTGCCAGCAGTTACCCCCAGCCAGGGTCAATGAACACTGAAGCTTTCTTT. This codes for CASSYPQPGSMNTEAFF.

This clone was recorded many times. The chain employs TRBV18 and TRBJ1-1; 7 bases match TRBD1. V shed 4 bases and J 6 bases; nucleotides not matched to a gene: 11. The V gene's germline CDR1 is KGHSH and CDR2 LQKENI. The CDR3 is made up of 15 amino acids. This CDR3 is CASSRTQGRMAEAFF. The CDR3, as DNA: TGTGCCAGCTCACGAACACAGGGGCGAATGGCTGAAGCTTTCTTT. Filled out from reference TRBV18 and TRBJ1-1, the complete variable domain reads NAGVMQNPRHLVRRRGQEARLRCSPMKGHSHVYWYRQLPEEGLKFMVYLQKENIIDESGMPKERFSAEFPKEGPSILRIQQVVRGDSAAYFCASSRTQGRMAEAFFGQGTRLTVV.

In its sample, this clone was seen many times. CDR3 loop: CHTLGRGPYTEAFF. CDR3 bases: TGCCACACCCTTGGCAGGGGGCCGTACACTGAAGCTTTCTTT. The chain combines TRBV20-1 with TRBJ1-1; 8 bases align to TRBD1. The CDR3 has 14 amino acids. The germline CDR1 and CDR2 sequences are DFQATT and SNEGSKA (reference sequence).

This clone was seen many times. The CDR3 DNA reads as TGTGCCAGCAGCCCCTCCCCTTCGGGACGTCAGAACACTGAAGCTTTCTTT. Protein: CASSPSPSGRQNTEAFF. This chain links TRBV6-1 with TRBJ1-1; the D gene is possibly TRBD1 (5 bases). The V gene's germline CDR1 is MNHNS and CDR2 SASEGT. The CDR3 covers 17 residues. The V gene lost 6 bases and the J gene lost 1 base, with 21 bases spanning the gap.

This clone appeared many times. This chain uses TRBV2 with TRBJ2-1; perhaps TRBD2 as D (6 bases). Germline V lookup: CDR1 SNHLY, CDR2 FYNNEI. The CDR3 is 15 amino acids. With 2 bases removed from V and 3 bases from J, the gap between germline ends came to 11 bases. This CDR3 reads CASSEWPGLYNEQFF. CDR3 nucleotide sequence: TGTGCCAGCAGTGAATGGCCGGGACTCTACAATGAGCAGTTCTTC.

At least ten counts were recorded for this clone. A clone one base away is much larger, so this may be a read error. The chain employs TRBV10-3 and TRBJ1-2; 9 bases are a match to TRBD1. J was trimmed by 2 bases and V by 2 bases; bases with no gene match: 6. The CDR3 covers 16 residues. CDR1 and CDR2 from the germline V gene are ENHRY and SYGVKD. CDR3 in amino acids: CAISEPPGQGNYGYTF. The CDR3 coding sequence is TGTGCCATCAGTGAGCCTCCAGGACAGGGGAACTATGGCTACACCTTC.

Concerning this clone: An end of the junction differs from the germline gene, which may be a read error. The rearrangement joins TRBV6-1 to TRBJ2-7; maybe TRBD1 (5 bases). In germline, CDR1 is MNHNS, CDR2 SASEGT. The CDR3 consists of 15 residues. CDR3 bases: TGTGCCGGCAGTGAAGCCCCGACAGCTTACTACGAGCAGTACTTC. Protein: CAGSEAPTAYYEQYF.

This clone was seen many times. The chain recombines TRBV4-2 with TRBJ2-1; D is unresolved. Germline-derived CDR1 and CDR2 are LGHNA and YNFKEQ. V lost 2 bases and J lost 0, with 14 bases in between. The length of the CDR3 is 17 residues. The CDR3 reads CASSQRPYPSSYNEQFF. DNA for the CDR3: TGTGCCAGCAGCCAACGACCTTACCCGAGCTCCTACAATGAGCAGTTCTTC.

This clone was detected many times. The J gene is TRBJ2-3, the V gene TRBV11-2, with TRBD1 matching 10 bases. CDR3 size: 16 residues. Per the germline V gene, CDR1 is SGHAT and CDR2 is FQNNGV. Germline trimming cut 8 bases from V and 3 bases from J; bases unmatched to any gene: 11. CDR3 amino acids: CASRVPRTGGTDTQYF. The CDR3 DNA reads TGTGCCAGCCGGGTACCTAGGACAGGGGGTACAGATACGCAGTATTTT.

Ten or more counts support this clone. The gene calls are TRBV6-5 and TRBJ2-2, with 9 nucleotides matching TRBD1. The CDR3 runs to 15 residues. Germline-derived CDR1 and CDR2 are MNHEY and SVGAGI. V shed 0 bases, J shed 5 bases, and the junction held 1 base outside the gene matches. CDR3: CASSYSGQGTGELFF. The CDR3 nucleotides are TGTGCCAGCAGTTACTCCGGACAGGGGACCGGGGAGCTGTTTTTT.

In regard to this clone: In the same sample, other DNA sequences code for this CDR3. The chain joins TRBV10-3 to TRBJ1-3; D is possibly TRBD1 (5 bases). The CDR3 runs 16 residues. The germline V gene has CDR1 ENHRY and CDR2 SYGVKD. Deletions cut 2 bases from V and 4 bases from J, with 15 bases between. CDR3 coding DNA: TGTGCCATCAGTGAGACGCCTCAGGGACCAGGAAACACCATATATTTT. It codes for CAISETPQGPGNTIYF.

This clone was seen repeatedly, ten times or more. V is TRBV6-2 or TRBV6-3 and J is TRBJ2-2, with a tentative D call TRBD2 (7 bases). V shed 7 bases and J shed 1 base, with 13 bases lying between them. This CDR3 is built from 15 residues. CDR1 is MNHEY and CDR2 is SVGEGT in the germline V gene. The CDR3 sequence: CASKGGGENTGELFF. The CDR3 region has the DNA TGTGCCAGCAAGGGCGGGGGCGAGAACACCGGGGAGCTGTTTTTT.

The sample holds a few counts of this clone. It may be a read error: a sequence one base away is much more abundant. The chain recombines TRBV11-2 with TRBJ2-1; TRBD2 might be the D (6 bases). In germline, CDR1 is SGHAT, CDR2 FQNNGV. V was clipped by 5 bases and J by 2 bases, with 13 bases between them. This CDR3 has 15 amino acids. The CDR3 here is CASSPRESTYNEQFF. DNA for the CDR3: TGTGCCAGCAGCCCTCGGGAGTCGACCTACAATGAGCAGTTCTTC.